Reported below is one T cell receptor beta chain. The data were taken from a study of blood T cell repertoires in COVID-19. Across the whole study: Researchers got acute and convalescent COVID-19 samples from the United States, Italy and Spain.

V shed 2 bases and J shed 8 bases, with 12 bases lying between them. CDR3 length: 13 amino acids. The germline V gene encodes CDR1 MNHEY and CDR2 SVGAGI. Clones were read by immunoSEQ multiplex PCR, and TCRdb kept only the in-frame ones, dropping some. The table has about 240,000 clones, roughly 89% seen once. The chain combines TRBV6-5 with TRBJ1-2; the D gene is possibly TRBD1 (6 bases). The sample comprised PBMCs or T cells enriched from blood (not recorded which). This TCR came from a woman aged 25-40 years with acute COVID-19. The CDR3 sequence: CASSYPGESGYTF. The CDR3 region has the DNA TGTGCCAGCAGTTACCCAGGGGAGAGCGGCTACACCTTC.